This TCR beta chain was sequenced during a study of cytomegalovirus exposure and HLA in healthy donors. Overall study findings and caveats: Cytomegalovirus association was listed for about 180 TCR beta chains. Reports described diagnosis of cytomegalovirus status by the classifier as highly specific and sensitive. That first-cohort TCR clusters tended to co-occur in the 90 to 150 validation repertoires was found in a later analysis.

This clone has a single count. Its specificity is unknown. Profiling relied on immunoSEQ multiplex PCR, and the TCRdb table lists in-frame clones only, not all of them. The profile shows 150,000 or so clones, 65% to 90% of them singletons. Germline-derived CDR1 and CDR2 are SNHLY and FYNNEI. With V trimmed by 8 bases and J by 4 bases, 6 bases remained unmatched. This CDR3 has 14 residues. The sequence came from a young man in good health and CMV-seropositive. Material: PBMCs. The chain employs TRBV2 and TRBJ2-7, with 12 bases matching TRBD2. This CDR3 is CASSLAGGLYEQYF. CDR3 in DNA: TGTGCCAGCTCCCTAGCGGGGGGGCTGTACGAGCAGTACTTC.